The 18 T cell receptor beta chains given below trace back to one sample, sequenced in a study of blood T cell repertoires in COVID-19. Using immunoSEQ multiplex PCR, the repertoire was profiled, and TCRdb retains in-frame clones only, with some absent. In the table there are over 150,000 clones, more than 85% of which are singletons. Sequenced: peripheral blood. The origin of the receptors is a middle-aged man with acute or convalescent COVID-19.

The gene calls are TRBV4-2 and TRBJ1-3, with D tentatively TRBD1 (6 bases). The CDR3 has 16 residues. Trimming stripped 4 bases from V and 7 bases from J, with 20 bases between. CDR1 and CDR2 from the germline V gene are LGHNA and YNFKEQ. The CDR3 reads CASSRSWDKTANTIYF. In DNA form, the CDR3 reads TGTGCCAGCAGCCGGTCGTGGGACAAAACGGCGAACACCATATATTTT.

The gene calls are TRBV5-6 and TRBJ1-2; D might be TRBD1 (5 bases). This CDR3 region has 15 residues. V lost 0 bases and J 0 bases, leaving 9 bases between the germline ends. Germline CDR1 reads SGHDT; CDR2 reads YYEEEE. This CDR3 is CASSLGDSSNYGYTF. CDR3 sequence (DNA): TGTGCCAGCAGCTTGGGGGACTCATCTAACTATGGCTACACCTTC. The full variable domain, in which reference TRBV5-6 and TRBJ1-2 provide the parts outside the CDR3, is DAGVTQSPTHLIKTRGQQVTLRCSPKSGHDTVSWYQQALGQGPQFIFQYYEEEERQRGNFPDRFSGHQFPNYSSELNVNALLLGDSALYLCASSLGDSSNYGYTFGSGTRLTVV.

This clone was seen only a few times. The chain combines TRBV13 with TRBJ1-4, with TRBD1 as a possible D gene (6 bases). Germline V lookup: CDR1 PRHDT, CDR2 FYEKMQ (reference sequence). Between the trimmed V and J ends, which lost 5 bases and 3 bases, there was a span of 10 bases. This CDR3 has 14 amino acids. CDR3 in amino acids: CASSPRTANEKLFF. The CDR3 DNA sequence: TGTGCCAGCAGCCCGAGGACAGCTAATGAAAAACTGTTTTTT. Combining the CDR3 with reference TRBV13 and TRBJ1-4 gives the whole variable domain AAGVIQSPRHLIKEKRETATLKCYPIPRHDTVYWYQQGPGQDPQFLISFYEKMQSDKGSIPDRFSAQQFSDYHSELNMSSLELGDSALYFCASSPRTANEKLFFGSGTQLSVL.

The genes are TRBV15 and TRBJ2-7; 8 nucleotides align to TRBD1. V lost 3 bases to trimming and J lost 6 bases; unmatched junction nucleotides: 10. Germline lookup yields CDR1 LNHNV and CDR2 YYDKDF (reference sequence). CDR3 length: 15 amino acids. This CDR3 is CATSRTYRGAGEQYV. The DNA for the CDR3 is TGTGCCACCAGCAGGACCTACAGGGGGGCGGGCGAGCAGTACGTC.

The rearrangement links TRBV6-2 or TRBV6-3 to TRBJ1-6, with TRBD1 matching over 7 bases. Trimming cost V 2 bases and J 2 bases; bases outside gene matches: 3. Germline CDR1 reads MNHEY; CDR2 reads SVGEGT. The CDR3 has 16 residues. CDR3 in amino acids: CASSYRTGAYNSPLHF. DNA for the CDR3: TGTGCCAGCAGTTACAGGACAGGAGCCTATAATTCACCCCTCCACTTT.

This clone occurred a few times. The rearrangement links TRBV9 to TRBJ1-6; tentative D call: TRBD1 (5 bases). Germline assignment: CDR1 SGDLS and CDR2 YYNGEE. The ends were cut back, 3 bases at V and 11 bases at J, with 15 bases in the middle. This CDR3 comprises 14 residues. The CDR3 spells CASSAGHNQAPLHF. The DNA of the CDR3 is TGTGCCAGCAGCGCCGGACATAACCAGGCACCCCTCCACTTT.

The gene calls are TRBV7-2 and TRBJ2-1; 8 bases fit TRBD2. The V gene's germline CDR1 is SGHTA and CDR2 FQGNSA. V dropped 0 bases and J dropped 13; count of bases not matched to a gene: 11. The CDR3 totals 15 residues. CDR3 region: CASSLAYAGTSHQFF. The CDR3 nucleotides are TGTGCCAGCAGCTTAGCGTATGCCGGGACTAGTCACCAGTTCTTC.

The chain recombines TRBV23-1 with TRBJ1-2, with a possible D match to TRBD1 (6 bases). TRBV23-1 is reported as an ORF; its role is uncertain. V shed 2 bases and J shed 7 bases, with 32 bases lying between them. The CDR3 has 20 residues. The CDR3 protein is CASSQTGRGGVTHSIFGYTF. CDR3 bases: TGCGCCAGCAGTCAAACCGGTAGGGGGGGCGTAACACATTCAATCTTTGGCTACACCTTC.

V is TRBV29-1 and J is TRBJ2-3; D is uncertain. The CDR3 sequence is 12 residues long. The V gene lost 6 bases and the J gene lost 0 bases, with 7 bases spanning the gap. Germline values: CDR1 SQVTM, CDR2 ANQGSEA. The CDR3 nucleotides read TGCAGCGTCCTCTCTAGCACAGATACGCAGTATTTT. Its translation: CSVLSSTDTQYF.

CDR3: CASSLSLASYEQYF. In DNA form, the CDR3 reads TGTGCCAGCAGTTTATCGCTAGCTTCCTACGAGCAGTACTTC. This chain links TRBV27 with TRBJ2-7; TRBD2 is a possible D gene (5 bases). The V end lost 0 bases, the J end lost 1 base, and 7 bases lay between the germline ends. The CDR3 has 14 residues. Per germline, CDR1 MNHEY and CDR2 SMNVEV (reference sequence).

The chain couples TRBV18 to TRBJ1-1; D not certain. Looked up from germline, CDR1 is KGHSH and CDR2 is LQKENI. CDR3 length: 14 amino acids. V was cut by 5 bases and J by 0 bases, with 10 bases left in between. The CDR3, as DNA: TGTGCCAGCTCATCGAACGGAGTGAACACTGAAGCTTTCTTT. Its protein is CASSSNGVNTEAFF.

This clone was picked up one time. This chain uses TRBV13 with TRBJ2-1, with 11 positions matching TRBD1. The CDR3 runs 15 residues. CDR1 is PRHDT and CDR2 is FYEKMQ in the germline V gene (reference sequence). J gave up 7 bases and V 5 bases, and 7 bases lay outside the gene matches. The chain's CDR3 is CASSLRGQGVNEQFF. CDR3 sequence (DNA): TGTGCCAGCAGCCTGAGGGGACAGGGGGTGAATGAGCAGTTCTTC. The full variable domain, rest sourced from reference TRBV13 and TRBJ2-1, is AAGVIQSPRHLIKEKRETATLKCYPIPRHDTVYWYQQGPGQDPQFLISFYEKMQSDKGSIPDRFSAQQFSDYHSELNMSSLELGDSALYFCASSLRGQGVNEQFFGPGTRLTVL.

This clone was recorded only once. The chain couples TRBV20-1 to TRBJ2-1, with D tentatively TRBD1 (6 bases). This CDR3 is 11 amino acids long. Germline V gene data show CDR1 as DFQATT and CDR2 as SNEGSKA (reference sequence). The germline V and J ends were trimmed by 4 bases and 12 bases, with 13 bases remaining between them. The CDR3 region is CSATGQILQFF. CDR3 in DNA: TGCAGTGCTACCGGACAGATCTTGCAGTTCTTC.

The chain employs TRBV11-3 and TRBJ1-6; tentative D call: TRBD1 (6 bases). V lost 1 base and J lost 9, with 13 bases in between. Germline-derived CDR1 and CDR2 are SGHNT and YENEEA. CDR3 length: 15 residues. CDR3 region: CASSLGTARGSPLHF. CDR3 nucleotides: TGTGCCAGCAGCTTAGGGACAGCGAGGGGTTCACCCCTCCACTTT.

V is TRBV10-3 and J is TRBJ1-1; D ambiguous. Looked up from germline, CDR1 is ENHRY and CDR2 is SYGVKD. The CDR3 covers 12 residues. The V end lost 4 bases, the J end lost 7 bases, and 10 bases lay between the germline ends. The CDR3 is CAISGETIEAFF. CDR3 nucleotides: TGTGCCATCAGTGGGGAGACAATTGAAGCTTTCTTT.

The genes are TRBV28 and TRBJ1-6, with TRBD1 as a possible D gene (6 bases). V dropped 4 bases and J dropped 4 bases, with 8 bases sitting between them. Per germline, CDR1 MDHEN and CDR2 SYDVKM. The CDR3 spans 14 residues. CDR3 protein: CASSSTGYNSPLHF. The CDR3 nucleotides read TGTGCCAGCAGTTCGACAGGTTATAATTCACCCCTCCACTTT.

This rearrangement joins TRBV11-2 to TRBJ1-1; tentative D call: TRBD1 (5 bases). This CDR3 has 12 residues. Germline CDR1 SGHAT, CDR2 FQNNGV. V lost 6 bases and J lost 7, with 12 bases in between. The CDR3 sequence is CASRRGGVEAFF. CDR3 bases: TGTGCCAGCAGACGGGGGGGTGTTGAAGCTTTCTTT.

This clone was recorded only once. The V call is TRBV28, the J call TRBJ2-7; TRBD1 matches 9 bases. This CDR3 has 16 amino acids. Looked up from germline, CDR1 is MDHEN and CDR2 is SYDVKM. V lost 4 bases, J lost 2 bases, and 9 bases stayed unmatched. The CDR3 DNA follows: TGTGCCAGCAGTTCTCCCGGGACAGGGACAACCTACGAGCAGTACTTC. Its translation is CASSSPGTGTTYEQYF.